This passage covers 14 T cell receptor beta chains from one sample sequenced in a study of blood T cell repertoires in COVID-19. TCRdb keeps only in-frame clones here, not all; method: immunoSEQ multiplex PCR. The table has over 85,000 clones, over 75% seen once. The sample comprised peripheral blood. The receptor set was obtained from a woman of 80 years or more with active or convalescent COVID-19.

This clone occurred once. The rearrangement links TRBV29-1 to TRBJ2-7; 7 nucleotides align to TRBD1. This CDR3 is built from 14 residues. The V segment lost 1 base and the J segment 3 bases; nucleotides outside the gene matches: 6. Germline V gene data show CDR1 as SQVTM and CDR2 as ANQGSEA. CDR3 nucleotide sequence: TGCAGCGTTGAAGCCGGGACAGAACTCTACGAGCAGTACTTC. It is translated as CSVEAGTELYEQYF.

The sample holds a few counts of this clone. The chain has TRBV5-4 and TRBJ1-1; no reliable D call. The CDR3 is 13 residues long. The V gene lost 0 bases and the J gene lost 5 bases, with 8 bases spanning the gap. Germline lookup yields CDR1 SGHNT and CDR2 YYREEE (reference sequence). The CDR3 sequence is CASSLEGGTEAFF. The CDR3 DNA is TGTGCCAGCAGCTTGGAGGGAGGAACTGAAGCTTTCTTT.

The gene calls are TRBV28 and TRBJ2-7; TRBD2 agrees at 7 bases. V shed 5 bases, J shed 4 bases, and the junction held 20 bases outside the gene matches. Germline V gene lookup returns CDR1 MDHEN and CDR2 SYDVKM. This CDR3 has 18 amino acids. In nucleotides, the CDR3 is TGTGCCAGCAGTCTCGGTGCGGGTAGGGGAGGGTCCTTATACGAGCAGTACTTC. It encodes CASSLGAGRGGSLYEQYF.

The rearrangement links TRBV18 to TRBJ2-7; 9 bases agree with TRBD2. The V gene end was trimmed by 6 bases and the J gene end by 3 bases; junction bases not matched to a gene: 6. CDR1 and CDR2 from the germline V gene are KGHSH and LQKENI. This CDR3 contains 14 residues. This chain's CDR3 is CASSRLAVIYEQYF. DNA for the CDR3: TGTGCCAGCTCGAGACTAGCGGTTATCTACGAGCAGTACTTC.

This clone was observed a handful of times. This CDR3 is CASSYGGLPQHF. CDR3 sequence (DNA): TGTGCCAGCAGTTACGGGGGACTCCCCCAGCATTTT. The V call is TRBV6-2 or TRBV6-3, the J call TRBJ1-5; tentatively, D is TRBD1 (5 bases). Germline V gene lookup returns CDR1 MNHEY and CDR2 SVGEGT. CDR3 size: 12 residues. V gave up 2 bases and J gave up 10 bases, with 9 bases separating them.

This chain's CDR3 is CASSNPKGVTYNSPLHF. Here the CDR3 DNA reads TGTGCCAGCAGCAACCCAAAGGGGGTAACCTATAATTCACCCCTCCACTTT. V is TRBV21-1 and J is TRBJ1-6; the table assigns TRBD1, which was not confirmed against the DNA. TRBV21-1 is deemed a pseudogene. The CDR3 length is 17 residues.

The chain uses TRBV6-2 or TRBV6-3 and TRBJ2-7; 8 nucleotides align to TRBD2. This CDR3 has 15 amino acids. Trimming removed 4 bases from V and 6 bases from J; junction bases left unmatched: 11. Germline CDR1 is MNHEY and CDR2 is SVGEGT. CDR3 loop: CASSSRGSGISEQYF. The CDR3 DNA reads as TGTGCCAGCAGTTCCCGGGGTAGCGGGATATCCGAGCAGTACTTC.

This clone occurred a few times. The chain couples TRBV7-8 to TRBJ1-2; TRBD1 agrees at 8 bases. There are 14 residues in the CDR3. V shed 5 bases and J 8 bases; nucleotides not matched to a gene: 10. The germline CDR1 and CDR2 sequences are SGHVS and FQNEAQ. CDR3 sequence (DNA): TGTGCCAGCAGCCCCAGGGGGCGAATCGAGGGCTACACCTTC. It encodes CASSPRGRIEGYTF. The full variable domain, its missing parts supplied by reference TRBV7-8 and TRBJ1-2, is GAGVSQSPRYKVAKRGQDVALRCDPISGHVSLFWYQQALGQGPEFLTYFQNEAQLDKSGLPSDRFFAERPEGSVSTLKIQRTQQEDSAVYLCASSPRGRIEGYTFGSGTRLTVV.

V is TRBV18 and J is TRBJ2-3; TRBD2 matches 7 bases. This CDR3 has 17 residues. V was clipped by 0 bases and J by 4 bases; unmatched bases: 10. The V gene's germline CDR1 is KGHSH and CDR2 LQKENI. The CDR3 spells CASSPPRPGGLSDTQYF. The CDR3 bases are TGTGCCAGCTCACCACCAAGGCCGGGAGGATTGTCAGATACGCAGTATTTT.

The V call is TRBV7-3, the J call TRBJ1-1; 8 bases are shared with TRBD1. CDR3 length equals 14 residues. The trim removed 5 bases at V and 6 bases at J, leaving 8 bases unmatched. Per the germline V gene, CDR1 is SGHTA and CDR2 is FQGTGA. The CDR3 DNA reads as TGTGCCAGCAGCCCGCAGGGGGCGGGTGCTGAAGCTTTCTTT. This codes for CASSPQGAGAEAFF. Using reference TRBV7-3 and TRBJ1-1 for the parts outside the CDR3, the full variable domain is GAGVSQTPSNKVTEKGKYVELRCDPISGHTALYWYRQSLGQGPEFLIYFQGTGAADDSGLPNDRFFAVRPEGSVSTLKIQRTERGDSAVYLCASSPQGAGAEAFFGQGTRLTVV.

This clone came up a few times. The chain combines TRBV6-5 with TRBJ2-5; maybe TRBD1 (8 bases). The V and J ends lost 8 bases and 5 bases respectively, with 15 bases between them. Looked up from germline, CDR1 is MNHEY and CDR2 is SVGAGI. CDR3 length: 13 amino acids. The CDR3 spells CASAYRGGETQYF. For the CDR3, the DNA is TGTGCCAGCGCTTACAGGGGGGGGGAGACCCAGTACTTC.

This clone was detected ten times or more. The V and J genes are TRBV11-3 and TRBJ1-1; TRBD1 agrees at 7 bases. The germline V gene encodes CDR1 SGHNT and CDR2 YENEEA. The CDR3 covers 11 residues. J was trimmed by 10 bases and V by 4 bases; bases with no gene match: 3. CDR3 amino acids: CASSSGGRAFF. CDR3 coding DNA: TGTGCCAGCAGCTCAGGGGGGCGAGCTTTCTTT.

V usage is TRBV12-3 or TRBV12-4 and J usage is TRBJ2-5, with a weak D call TRBD1 (6 bases). Trimming stripped 0 bases from V and 4 bases from J, with 6 bases between. The CDR3 is made up of 13 amino acids. As DNA, the CDR3 is TGTGCCAGCAGTTTAGCAGGGGGAGAGACCCAGTACTTC. Translation gives CASSLAGGETQYF.

This chain joins TRBV28 and TRBJ1-5; unclear D gene. This CDR3 is built from 11 residues. The germline V gene has CDR1 MDHEN and CDR2 SYDVKM. V gave up 10 bases and J gave up 10 bases, with 14 bases separating them. The CDR3 bases are TGTGCCACTACCCACACGGGTCCCCAGCATTTT. This translates into CATTHTGPQHF.